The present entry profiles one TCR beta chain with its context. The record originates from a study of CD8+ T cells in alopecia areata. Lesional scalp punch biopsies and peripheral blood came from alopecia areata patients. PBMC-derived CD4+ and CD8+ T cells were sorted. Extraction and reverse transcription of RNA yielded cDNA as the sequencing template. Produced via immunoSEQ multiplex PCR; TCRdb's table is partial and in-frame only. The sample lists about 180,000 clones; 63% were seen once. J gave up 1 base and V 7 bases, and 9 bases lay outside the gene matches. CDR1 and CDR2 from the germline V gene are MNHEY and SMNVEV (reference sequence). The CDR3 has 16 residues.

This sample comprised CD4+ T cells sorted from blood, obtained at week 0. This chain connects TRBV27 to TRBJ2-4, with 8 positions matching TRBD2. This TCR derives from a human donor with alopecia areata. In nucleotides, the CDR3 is TGTGCCAGCATCTTGGGGACTAGTGGGGCCAAAAACATTCAGTACTTC. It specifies CASILGTSGAKNIQYF.